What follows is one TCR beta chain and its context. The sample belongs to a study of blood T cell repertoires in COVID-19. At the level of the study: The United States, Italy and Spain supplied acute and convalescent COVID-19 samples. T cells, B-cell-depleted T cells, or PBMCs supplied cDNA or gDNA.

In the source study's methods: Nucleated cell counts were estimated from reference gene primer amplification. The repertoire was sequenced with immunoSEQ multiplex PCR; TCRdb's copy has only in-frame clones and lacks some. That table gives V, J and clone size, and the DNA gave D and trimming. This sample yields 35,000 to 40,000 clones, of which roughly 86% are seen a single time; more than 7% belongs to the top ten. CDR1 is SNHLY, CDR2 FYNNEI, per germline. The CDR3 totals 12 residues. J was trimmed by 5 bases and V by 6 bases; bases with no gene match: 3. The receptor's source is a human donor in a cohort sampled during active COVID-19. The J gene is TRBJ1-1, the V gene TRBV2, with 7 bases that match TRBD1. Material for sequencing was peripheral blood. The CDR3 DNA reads TGTGCCAGCAGCGACAGGGAGACTGAAGCTTTCTTT. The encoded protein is CASSDRETEAFF.